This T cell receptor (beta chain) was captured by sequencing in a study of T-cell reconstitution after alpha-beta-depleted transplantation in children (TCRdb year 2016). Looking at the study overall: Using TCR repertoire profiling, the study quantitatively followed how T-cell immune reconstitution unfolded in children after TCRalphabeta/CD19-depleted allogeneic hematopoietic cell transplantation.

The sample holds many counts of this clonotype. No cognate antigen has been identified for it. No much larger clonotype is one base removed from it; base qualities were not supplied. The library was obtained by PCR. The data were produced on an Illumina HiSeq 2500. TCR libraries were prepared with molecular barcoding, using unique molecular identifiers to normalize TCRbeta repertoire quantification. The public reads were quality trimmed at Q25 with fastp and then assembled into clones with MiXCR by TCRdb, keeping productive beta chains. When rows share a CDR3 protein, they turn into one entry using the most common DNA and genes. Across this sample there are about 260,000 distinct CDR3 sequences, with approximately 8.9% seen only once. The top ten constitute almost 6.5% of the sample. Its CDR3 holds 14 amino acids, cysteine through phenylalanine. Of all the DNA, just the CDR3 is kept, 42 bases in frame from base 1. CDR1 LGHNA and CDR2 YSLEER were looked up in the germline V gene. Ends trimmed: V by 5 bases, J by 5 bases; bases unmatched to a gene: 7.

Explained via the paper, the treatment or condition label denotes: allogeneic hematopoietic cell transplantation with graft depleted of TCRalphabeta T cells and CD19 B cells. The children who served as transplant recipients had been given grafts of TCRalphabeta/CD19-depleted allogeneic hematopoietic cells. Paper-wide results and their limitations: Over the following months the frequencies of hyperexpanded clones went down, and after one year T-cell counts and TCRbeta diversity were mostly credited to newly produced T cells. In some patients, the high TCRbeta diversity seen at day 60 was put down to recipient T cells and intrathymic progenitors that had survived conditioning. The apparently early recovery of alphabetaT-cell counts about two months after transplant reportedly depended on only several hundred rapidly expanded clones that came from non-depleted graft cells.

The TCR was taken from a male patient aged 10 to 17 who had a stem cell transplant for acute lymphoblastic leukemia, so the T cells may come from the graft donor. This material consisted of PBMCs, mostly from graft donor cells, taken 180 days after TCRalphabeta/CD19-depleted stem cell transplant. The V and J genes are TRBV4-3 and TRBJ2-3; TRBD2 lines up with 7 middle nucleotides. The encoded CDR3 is CASSYTGGLDTQYF. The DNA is TGCGCCAGCAGCTACACCGGGGGGTTAGATACGCAGTATTTT.